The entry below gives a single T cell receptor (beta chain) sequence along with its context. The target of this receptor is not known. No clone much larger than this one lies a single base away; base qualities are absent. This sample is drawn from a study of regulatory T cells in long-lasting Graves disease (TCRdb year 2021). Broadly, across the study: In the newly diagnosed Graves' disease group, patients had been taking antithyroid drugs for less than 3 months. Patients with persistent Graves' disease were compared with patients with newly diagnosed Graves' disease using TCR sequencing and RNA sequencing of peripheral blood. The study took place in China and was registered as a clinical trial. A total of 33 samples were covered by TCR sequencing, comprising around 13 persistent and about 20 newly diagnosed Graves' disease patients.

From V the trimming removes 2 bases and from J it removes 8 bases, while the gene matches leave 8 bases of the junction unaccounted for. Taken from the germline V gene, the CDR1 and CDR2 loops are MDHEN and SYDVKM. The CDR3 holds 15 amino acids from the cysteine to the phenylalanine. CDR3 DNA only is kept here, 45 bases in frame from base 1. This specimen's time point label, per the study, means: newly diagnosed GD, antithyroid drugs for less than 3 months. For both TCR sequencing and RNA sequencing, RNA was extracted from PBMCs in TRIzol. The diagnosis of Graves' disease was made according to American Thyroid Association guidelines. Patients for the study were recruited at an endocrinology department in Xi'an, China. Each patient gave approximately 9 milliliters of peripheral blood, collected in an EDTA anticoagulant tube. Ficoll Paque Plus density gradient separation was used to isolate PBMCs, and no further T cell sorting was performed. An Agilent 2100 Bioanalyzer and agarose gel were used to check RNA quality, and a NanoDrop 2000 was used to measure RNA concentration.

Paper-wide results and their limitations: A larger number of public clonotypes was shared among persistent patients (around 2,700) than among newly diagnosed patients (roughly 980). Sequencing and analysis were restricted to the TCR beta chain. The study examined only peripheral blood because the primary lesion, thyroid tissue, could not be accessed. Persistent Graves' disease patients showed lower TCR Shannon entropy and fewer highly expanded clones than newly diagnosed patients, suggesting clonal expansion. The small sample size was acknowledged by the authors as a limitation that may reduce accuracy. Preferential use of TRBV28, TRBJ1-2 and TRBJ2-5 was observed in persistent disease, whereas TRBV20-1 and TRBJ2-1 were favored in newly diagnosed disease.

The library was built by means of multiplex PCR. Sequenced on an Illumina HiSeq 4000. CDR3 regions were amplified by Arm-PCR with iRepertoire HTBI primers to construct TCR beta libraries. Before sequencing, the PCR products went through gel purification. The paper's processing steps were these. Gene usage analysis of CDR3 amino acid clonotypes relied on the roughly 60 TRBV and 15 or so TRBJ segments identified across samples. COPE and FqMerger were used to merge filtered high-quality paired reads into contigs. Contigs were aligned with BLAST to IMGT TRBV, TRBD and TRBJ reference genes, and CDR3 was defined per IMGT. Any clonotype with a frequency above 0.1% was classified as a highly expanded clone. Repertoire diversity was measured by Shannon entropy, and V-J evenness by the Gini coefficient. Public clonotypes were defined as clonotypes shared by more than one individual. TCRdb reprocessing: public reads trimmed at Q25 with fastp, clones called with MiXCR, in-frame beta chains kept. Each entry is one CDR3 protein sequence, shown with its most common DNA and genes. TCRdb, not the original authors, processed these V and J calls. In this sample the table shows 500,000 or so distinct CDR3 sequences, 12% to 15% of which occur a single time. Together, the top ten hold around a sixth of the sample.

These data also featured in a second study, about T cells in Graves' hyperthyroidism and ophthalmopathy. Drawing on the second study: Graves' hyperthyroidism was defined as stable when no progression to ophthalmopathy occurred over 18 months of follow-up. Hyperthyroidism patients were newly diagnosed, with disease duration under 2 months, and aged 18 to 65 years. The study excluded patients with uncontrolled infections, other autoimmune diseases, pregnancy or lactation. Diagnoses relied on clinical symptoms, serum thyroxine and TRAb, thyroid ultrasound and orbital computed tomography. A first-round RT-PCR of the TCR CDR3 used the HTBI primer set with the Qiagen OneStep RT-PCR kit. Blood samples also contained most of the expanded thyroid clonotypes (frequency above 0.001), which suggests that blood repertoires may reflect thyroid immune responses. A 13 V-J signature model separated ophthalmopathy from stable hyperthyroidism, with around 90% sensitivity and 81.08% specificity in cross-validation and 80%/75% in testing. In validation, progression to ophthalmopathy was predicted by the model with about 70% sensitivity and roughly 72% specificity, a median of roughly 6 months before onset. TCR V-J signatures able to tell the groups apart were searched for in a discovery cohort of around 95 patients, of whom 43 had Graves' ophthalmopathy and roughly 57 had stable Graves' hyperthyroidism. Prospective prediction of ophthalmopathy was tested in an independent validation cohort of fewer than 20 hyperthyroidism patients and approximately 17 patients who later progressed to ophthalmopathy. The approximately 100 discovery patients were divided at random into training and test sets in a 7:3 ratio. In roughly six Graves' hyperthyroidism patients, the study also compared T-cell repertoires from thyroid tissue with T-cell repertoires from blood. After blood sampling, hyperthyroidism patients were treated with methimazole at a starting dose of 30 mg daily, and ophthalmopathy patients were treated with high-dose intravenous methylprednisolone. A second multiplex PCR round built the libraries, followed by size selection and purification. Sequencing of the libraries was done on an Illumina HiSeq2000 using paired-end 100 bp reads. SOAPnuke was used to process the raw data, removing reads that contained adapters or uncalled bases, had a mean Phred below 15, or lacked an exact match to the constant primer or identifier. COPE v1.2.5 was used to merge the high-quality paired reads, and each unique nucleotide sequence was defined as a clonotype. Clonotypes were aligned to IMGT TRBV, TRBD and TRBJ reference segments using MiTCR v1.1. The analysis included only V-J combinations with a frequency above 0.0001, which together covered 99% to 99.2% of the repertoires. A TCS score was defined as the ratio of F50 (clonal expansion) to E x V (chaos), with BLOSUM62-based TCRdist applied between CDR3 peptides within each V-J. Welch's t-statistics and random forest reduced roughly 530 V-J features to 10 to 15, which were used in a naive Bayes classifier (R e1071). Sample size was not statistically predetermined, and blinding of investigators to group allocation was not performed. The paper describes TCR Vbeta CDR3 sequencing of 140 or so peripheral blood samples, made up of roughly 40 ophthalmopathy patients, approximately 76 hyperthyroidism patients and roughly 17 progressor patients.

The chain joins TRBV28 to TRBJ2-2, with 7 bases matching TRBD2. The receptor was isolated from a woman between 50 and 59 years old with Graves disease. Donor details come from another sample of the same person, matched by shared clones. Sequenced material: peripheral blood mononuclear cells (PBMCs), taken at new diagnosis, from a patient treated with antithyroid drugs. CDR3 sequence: CASSLNVLGGGELFF. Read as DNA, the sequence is TGTGCCAGCAGTTTAAACGTTTTGGGGGGGGGGGAGCTGTTTTTT.